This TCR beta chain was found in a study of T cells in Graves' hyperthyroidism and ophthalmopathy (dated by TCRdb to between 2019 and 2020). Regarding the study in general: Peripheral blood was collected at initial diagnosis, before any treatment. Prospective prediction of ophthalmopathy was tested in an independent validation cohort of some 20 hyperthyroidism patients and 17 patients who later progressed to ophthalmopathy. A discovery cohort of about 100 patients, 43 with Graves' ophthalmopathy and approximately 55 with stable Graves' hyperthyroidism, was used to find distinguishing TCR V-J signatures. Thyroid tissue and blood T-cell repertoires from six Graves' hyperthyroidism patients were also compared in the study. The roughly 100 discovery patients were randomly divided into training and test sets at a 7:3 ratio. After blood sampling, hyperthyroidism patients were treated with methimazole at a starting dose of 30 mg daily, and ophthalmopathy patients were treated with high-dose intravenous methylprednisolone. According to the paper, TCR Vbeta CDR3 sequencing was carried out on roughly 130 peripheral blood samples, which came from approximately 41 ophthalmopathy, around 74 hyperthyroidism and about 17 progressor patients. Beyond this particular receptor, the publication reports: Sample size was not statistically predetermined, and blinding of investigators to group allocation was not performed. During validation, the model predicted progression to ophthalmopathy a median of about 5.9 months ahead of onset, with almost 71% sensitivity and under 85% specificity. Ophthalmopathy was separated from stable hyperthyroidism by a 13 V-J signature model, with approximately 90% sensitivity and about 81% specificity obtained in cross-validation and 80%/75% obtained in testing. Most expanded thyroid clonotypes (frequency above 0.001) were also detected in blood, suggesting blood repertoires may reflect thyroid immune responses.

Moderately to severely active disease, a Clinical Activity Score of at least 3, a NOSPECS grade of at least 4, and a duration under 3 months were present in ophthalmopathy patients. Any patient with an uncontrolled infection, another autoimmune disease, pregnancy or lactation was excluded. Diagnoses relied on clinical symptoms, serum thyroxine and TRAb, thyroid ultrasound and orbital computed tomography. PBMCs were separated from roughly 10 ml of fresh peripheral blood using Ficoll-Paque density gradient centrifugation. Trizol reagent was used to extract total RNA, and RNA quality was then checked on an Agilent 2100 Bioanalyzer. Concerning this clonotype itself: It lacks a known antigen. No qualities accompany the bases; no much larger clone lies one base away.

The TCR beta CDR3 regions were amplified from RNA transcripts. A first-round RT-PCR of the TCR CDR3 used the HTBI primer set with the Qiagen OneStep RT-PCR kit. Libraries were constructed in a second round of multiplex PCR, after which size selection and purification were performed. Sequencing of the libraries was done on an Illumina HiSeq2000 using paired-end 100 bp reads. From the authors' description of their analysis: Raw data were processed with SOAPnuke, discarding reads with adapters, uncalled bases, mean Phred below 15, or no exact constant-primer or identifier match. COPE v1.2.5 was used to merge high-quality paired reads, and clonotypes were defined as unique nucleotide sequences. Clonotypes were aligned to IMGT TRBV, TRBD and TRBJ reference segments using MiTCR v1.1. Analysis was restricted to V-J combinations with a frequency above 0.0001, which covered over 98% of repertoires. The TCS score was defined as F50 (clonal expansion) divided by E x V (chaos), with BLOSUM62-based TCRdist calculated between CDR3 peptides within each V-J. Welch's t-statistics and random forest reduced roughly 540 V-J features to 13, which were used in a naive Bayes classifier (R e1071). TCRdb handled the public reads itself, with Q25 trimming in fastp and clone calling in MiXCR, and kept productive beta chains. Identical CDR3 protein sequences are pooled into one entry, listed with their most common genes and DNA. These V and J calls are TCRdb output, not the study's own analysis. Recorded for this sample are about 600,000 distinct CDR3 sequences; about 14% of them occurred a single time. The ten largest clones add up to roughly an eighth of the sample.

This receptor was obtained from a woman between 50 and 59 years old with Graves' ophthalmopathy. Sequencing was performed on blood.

This receptor has the CDR3 CATREGLSTDTQYF. The bases are TGTGCCACCCGGGAGGGCCTAAGCACAGATACGCAGTATTTT. This chain joins TRBV25-1 to TRBJ2-3; 8 bases in between match TRBD2. V ends up 10 bases short and J 0 bases short, with an unmatched junction base count of 6. As encoded in the germline V gene, CDR1 is MGHDK while CDR2 is SYGVNS. Inclusive of the bounding cysteine and phenylalanine, the CDR3 is 14 residues long. Only the CDR3 part of the read is kept: 42 bases, read in frame from the first base. The full variable domain, completed from the reference TRBV25-1 and TRBJ2-3 proteins outside the CDR3, reads EADIYQTPRYLVIGTGKKITLECSQTMGHDKMYWYQQDPGMELHLIHYSYGVNSTEKGDLSSESTVSRIRTEHFPLTLESARPSHTSQYLCATREGLSTDTQYFGPGTRLTVL.